The 2 T cell receptor beta chains reported below all come from one sample, sequenced in a study of CD8+ T cells in alopecia areata. Investigators isolated RNA and reverse transcribed it into cDNA to act as the sequencing template. Data came from immunoSEQ multiplex PCR; TCRdb stores just in-frame clones and leaves some out. The sample lists roughly 140,000 clones, less than 65% occurring once. The sample comprised CD8+ T cells sorted from blood. These receptors came from a human donor in good health.

This rearrangement joins TRBV11-1 to TRBJ2-6; D is uncertain. Per the germline V gene, CDR1 is SGHAT and CDR2 is FQDESV (reference sequence). Trimming took off 5 bases at V and 0 bases at J, with 8 bases between the two ends. The CDR3 sequence is 15 residues long. The CDR3 reads CASSPLSSGANVLTF. The CDR3 bases are TGTGCCAGCAGCCCACTCAGCTCTGGGGCCAACGTCCTGACTTTC.

V gene TRBV7-9 combines with J gene TRBJ1-5, with D uncertain. Germline CDR1 reads SEHNR; CDR2 reads FQNEAQ (reference sequence). Trimming cost V 4 bases and J 0 bases, with 10 bases left between them. This CDR3 contains 15 residues. CDR3 protein: CASSSDAYSNQPQHF. CDR3 DNA: TGTGCCAGCAGCTCGGACGCTTATAGCAATCAGCCCCAGCATTTT. The variable domain in full, completed from reference TRBV7-9 and TRBJ1-5, reads DTGVSQNPRHKITKRGQNVTFRCDPISEHNRLYWYRQTLGQGPEFLTYFQNEAQLEKSRLLSDRFSAERPKGSFSTLEIQRTEQGDSAMYLCASSSDAYSNQPQHFGDGTRLSIL.